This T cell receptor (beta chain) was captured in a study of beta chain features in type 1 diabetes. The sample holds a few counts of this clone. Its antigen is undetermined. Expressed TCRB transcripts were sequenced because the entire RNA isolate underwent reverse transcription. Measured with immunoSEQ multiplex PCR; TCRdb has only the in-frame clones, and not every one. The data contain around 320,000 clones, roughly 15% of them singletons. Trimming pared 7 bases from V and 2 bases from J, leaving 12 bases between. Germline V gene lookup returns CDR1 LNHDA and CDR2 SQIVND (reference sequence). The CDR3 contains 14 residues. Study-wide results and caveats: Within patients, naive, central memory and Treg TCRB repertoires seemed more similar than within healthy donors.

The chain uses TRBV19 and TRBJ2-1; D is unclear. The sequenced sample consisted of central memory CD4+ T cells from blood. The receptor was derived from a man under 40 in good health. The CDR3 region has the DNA TGTGCCAGTAAGAAGCAGGCAGCCTACAATGAGCAGTTCTTC. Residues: CASKKQAAYNEQFF.